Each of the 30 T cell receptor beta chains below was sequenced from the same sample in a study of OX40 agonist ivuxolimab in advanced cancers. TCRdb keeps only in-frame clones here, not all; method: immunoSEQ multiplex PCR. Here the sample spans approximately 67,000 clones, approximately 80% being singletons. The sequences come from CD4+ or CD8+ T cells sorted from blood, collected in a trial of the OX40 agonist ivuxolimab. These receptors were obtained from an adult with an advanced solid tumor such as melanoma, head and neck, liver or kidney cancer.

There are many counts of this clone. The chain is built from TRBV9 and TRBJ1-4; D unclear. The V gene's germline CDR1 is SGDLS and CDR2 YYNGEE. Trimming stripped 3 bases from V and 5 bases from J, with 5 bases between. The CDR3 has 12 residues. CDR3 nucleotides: TGTGCCAGCAGCGCTCAGAATGAAAAACTGTTTTTT. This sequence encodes CASSAQNEKLFF.

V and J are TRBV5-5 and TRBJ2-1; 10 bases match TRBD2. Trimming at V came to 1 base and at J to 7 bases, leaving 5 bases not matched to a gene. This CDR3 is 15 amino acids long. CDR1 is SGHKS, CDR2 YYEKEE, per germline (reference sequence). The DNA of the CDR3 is TGTGCCAGCAGCTTGACTAGCGGGGAAACGAATGAGCAGTTCTTC. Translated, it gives CASSLTSGETNEQFF.

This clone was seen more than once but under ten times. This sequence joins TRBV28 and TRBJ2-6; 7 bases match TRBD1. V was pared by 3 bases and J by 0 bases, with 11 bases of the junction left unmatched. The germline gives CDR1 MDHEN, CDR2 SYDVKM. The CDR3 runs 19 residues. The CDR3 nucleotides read TGTGCCAGCAGTTTTCCGATGACAGGGAGAGCCTCTGGGGCCAACGTCCTGACTTTC. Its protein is CASSFPMTGRASGANVLTF.

The CDR3 region is CAISDGPGSRDHFSEQFF. The CDR3 DNA follows: TGTGCCATCAGTGACGGCCCAGGGTCAAGAGACCACTTCAGTGAGCAGTTCTTC. The chain joins TRBV10-3 to TRBJ2-1, with D perhaps matching TRBD1 (5 bases). CDR1 is ENHRY and CDR2 is SYGVKD in the germline V gene. The V end lost 3 bases, the J end lost 9 bases, and 27 bases lay between the germline ends. There are 18 residues in the CDR3.

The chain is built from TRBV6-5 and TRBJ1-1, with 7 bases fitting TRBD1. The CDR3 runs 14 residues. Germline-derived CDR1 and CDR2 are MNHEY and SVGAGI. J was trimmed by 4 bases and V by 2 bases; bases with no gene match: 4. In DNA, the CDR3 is TGTGCCAGCAGTTACGGGGCAGGGGGCACTGAAGCTTTCTTT. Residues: CASSYGAGGTEAFF.

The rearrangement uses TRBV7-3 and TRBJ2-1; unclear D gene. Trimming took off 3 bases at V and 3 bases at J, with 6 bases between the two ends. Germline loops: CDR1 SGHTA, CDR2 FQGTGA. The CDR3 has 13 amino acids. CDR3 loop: CASSLSLYNEQFF. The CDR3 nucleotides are TGTGCCAGCAGCTTGTCTCTCTACAATGAGCAGTTCTTC.

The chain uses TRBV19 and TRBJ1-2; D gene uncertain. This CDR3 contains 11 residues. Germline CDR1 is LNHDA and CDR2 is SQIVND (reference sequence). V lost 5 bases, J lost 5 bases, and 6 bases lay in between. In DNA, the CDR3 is TGTGCCAGTAGTGCTCGGTATGGCTACACCTTC. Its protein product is CASSARYGYTF.

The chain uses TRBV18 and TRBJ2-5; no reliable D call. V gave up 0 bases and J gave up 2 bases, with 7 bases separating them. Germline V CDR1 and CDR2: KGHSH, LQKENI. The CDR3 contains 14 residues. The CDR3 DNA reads TGTGCCAGCTCACCACCGGGCAGGCAAGAGACCCAGTACTTC. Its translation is CASSPPGRQETQYF.

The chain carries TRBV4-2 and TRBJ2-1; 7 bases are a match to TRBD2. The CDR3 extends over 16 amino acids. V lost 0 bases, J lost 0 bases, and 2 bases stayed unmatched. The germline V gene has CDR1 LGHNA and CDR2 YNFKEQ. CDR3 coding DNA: TGTGCCAGCAGCCAAGATCGCGGGAGCTCCTACAATGAGCAGTTCTTC. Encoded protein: CASSQDRGSSYNEQFF.

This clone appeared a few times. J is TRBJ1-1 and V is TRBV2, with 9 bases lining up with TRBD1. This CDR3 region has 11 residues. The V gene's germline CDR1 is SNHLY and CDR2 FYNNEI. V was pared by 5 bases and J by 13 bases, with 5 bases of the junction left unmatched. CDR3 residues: CASSPGQGNFF. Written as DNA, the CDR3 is TGTGCCAGCAGTCCGGGACAGGGTAATTTCTTT. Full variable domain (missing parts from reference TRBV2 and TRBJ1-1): EPEVTQTPSHQVTQMGQEVILRCVPISNHLYFYWYRQILGQKVEFLVSFYNNEISEKSEIFDDQFSVERPDGSNFTLKIRSTKLEDSAMYFCASSPGQGNFFGQGTRLTVV.

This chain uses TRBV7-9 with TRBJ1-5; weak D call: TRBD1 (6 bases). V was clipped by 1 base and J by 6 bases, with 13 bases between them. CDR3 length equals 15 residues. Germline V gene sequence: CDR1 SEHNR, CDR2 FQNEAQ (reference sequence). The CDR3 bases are TGTGCCAGCAGCTTAGATGGACAGCCTACTCAGCCCCAGCATTTT. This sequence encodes CASSLDGQPTQPQHF.

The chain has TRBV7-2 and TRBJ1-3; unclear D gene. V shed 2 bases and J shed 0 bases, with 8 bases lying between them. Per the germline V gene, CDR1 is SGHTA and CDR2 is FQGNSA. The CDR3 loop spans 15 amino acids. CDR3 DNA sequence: TGTGCCAGCAGCTTATGGATCTCCTCTGGAAACACCATATATTTT. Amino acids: CASSLWISSGNTIYF.

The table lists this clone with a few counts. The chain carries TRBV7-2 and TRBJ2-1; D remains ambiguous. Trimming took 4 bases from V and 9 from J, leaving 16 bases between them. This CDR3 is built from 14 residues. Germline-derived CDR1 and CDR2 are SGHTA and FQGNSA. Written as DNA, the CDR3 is TGTGCCAGCAGCTACCCGACCCGATCGCCTGAGCAGTTCTTC. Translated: CASSYPTRSPEQFF.

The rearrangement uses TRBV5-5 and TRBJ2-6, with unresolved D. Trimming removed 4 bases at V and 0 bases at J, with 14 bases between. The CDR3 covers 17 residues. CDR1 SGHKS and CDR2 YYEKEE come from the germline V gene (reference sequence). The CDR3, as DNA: TGTGCCAGCAGCGACTTGGGCGTAGGCTCTGGGGCCAACGTCCTGACTTTC. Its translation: CASSDLGVGSGANVLTF.

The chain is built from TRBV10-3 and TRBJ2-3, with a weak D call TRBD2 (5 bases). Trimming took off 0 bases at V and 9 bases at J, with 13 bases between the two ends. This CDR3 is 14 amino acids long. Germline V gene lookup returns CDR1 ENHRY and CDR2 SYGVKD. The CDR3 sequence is CAISESGRTPTQYF. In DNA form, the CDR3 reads TGTGCCATCAGTGAGTCAGGTCGGACTCCCACGCAGTATTTT.

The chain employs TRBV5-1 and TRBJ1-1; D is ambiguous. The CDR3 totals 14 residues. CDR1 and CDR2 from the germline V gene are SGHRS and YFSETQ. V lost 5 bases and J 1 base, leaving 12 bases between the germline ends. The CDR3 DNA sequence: TGCGCCAGCAGATCCGGGCCCAAGAACACTGAAGCTTTCTTT. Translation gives CASRSGPKNTEAFF.

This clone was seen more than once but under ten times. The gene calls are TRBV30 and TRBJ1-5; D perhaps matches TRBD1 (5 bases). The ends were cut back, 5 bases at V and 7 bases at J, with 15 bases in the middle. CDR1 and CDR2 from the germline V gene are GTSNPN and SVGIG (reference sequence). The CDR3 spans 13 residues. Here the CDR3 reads CAWAGGGGQPQHF. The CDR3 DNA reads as TGTGCCTGGGCAGGCGGGGGAGGGCAGCCCCAGCATTTT.

CDR3 residues: CAWTSPDTQYF. CDR3 bases: TGTGCCTGGACTTCTCCGGATACGCAGTATTTT. The chain combines TRBV30 with TRBJ2-3; D call uncertain. Trimming cost V 4 bases and J 6 bases, with 8 bases left between them. Germline loops: CDR1 GTSNPN, CDR2 SVGIG (reference sequence). This CDR3 is 11 amino acids long.

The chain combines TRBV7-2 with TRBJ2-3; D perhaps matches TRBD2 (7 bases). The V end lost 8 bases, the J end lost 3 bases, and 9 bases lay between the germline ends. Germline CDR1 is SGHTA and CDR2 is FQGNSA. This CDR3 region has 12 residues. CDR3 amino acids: CASGGATDTQYF. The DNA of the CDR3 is TGTGCCAGCGGGGGGGCGACAGATACGCAGTATTTT.

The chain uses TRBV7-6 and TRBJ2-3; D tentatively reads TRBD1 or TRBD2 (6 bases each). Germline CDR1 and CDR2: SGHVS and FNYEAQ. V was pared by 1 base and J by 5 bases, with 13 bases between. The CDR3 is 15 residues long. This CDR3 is CASSLDKGGKDTQYF. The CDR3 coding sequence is TGTGCCAGCAGCTTAGATAAGGGGGGCAAAGATACGCAGTATTTT.

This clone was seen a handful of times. The CDR3 protein is CASSVGITNTEAFF. The CDR3 DNA sequence: TGTGCCAGCAGCGTAGGGATAACGAACACTGAAGCTTTCTTT. This rearrangement joins TRBV9 to TRBJ1-1; D is unresolved. Germline V gene sequence: CDR1 SGDLS, CDR2 YYNGEE. Trimming removed 0 bases from V and 1 base from J, with 7 bases in between. This CDR3 has 14 residues.

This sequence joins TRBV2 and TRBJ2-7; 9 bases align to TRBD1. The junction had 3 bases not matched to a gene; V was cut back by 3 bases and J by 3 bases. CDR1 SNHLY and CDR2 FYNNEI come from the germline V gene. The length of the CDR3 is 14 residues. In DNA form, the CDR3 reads TGTGCCAGCAGTGATACAGGGGGCGGCTACGAGCAGTACTTC. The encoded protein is CASSDTGGGYEQYF.

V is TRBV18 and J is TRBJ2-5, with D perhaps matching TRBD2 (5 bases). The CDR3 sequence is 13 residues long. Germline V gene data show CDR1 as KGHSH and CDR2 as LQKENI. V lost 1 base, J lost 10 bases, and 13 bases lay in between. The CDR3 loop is CASSPRGEGSQYF. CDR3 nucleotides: TGTGCCAGCTCACCACGGGGAGAGGGTAGCCAGTACTTC.

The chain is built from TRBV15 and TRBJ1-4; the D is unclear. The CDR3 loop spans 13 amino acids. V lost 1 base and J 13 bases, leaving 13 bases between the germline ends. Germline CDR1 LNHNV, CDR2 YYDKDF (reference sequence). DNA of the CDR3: TGTGCCACCAGCAGAGGACAACCGGAGGGACTGTTTTTT. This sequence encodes CATSRGQPEGLFF. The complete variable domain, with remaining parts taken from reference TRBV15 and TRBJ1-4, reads DAMVIQNPRYQVTQFGKPVTLSCSQTLNHNVMYWYQQKSSQAPKLLFHYYDKDFNNEADTPDNFQSRRPNTSFCFLDIRSPGLGDTAMYLCATSRGQPEGLFFGSGTQLSVL.

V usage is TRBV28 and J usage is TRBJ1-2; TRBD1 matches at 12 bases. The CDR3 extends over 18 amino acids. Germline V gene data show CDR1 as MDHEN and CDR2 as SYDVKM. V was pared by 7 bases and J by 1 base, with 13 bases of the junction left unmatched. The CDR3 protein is CASIPPAGTGGFNYGYTF. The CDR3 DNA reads TGTGCCAGCATTCCACCCGCCGGGACAGGGGGCTTTAACTATGGCTACACCTTC.

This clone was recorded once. CDR3 sequence (DNA): TGCGCCAGCAGTCAATCGGGCGGAGGGGCTAACTATGGCTACACCTTC. As protein: CASSQSGGGANYGYTF. The V gene is TRBV23-1, the J gene TRBJ1-2; a possible D gene is TRBD1 (5 bases). TRBV23-1 is labeled an ORF, and its function is uncertain. V lost 0 bases to trimming and J lost 0 bases, with 11 bases between them. The CDR3 spans 16 residues.

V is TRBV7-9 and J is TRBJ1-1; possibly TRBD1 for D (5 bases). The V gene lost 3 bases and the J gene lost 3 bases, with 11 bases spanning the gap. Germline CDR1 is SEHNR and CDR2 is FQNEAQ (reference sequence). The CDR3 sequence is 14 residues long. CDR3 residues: CASSFRGGDTEAFF. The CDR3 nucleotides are TGTGCCAGCAGCTTTAGGGGCGGGGACACTGAAGCTTTCTTT.

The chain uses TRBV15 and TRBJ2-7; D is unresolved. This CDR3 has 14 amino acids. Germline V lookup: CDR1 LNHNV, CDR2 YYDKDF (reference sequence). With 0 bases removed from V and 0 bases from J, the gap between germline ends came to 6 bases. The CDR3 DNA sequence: TGTGCCACCAGCAGAGATGGAAACTCCTACGAGCAGTACTTC. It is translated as CATSRDGNSYEQYF.

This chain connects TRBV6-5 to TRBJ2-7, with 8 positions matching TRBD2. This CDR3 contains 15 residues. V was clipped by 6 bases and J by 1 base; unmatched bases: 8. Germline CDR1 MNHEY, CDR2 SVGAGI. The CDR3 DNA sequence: TGTGCCAGCAGCCCTGGACTAGCCGAATCCTACGAGCAGTACTTC. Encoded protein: CASSPGLAESYEQYF.

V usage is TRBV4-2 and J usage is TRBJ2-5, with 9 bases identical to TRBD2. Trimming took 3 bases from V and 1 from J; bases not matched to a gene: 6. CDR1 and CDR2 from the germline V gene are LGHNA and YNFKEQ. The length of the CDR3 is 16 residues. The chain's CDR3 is CASSQGLASLQETQYF. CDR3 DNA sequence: TGTGCCAGCAGCCAGGGACTAGCCTCCCTCCAAGAGACCCAGTACTTC.